This T cell receptor beta chain is drawn from a study of molecular identifiers for immune sequencing clone quantification. This clonotype was seen repeatedly, ten times or more. Its specificity is unknown. An end of the junction differs from the germline gene, which may be a read error. From roughly 20,000 to 1,000,000 sorted cells, naive CD8 libraries were generated with 10%, 30% or 50% RNA. Broader study findings: Identical barcode-sharing TCR molecules could lead to underestimated sizes for highly expanded clones. It was shown that clones above 20 RNA copies held over 99% of effector molecules, but under 1% in naive cells.

Libraries of bulk TCR were made by previously described methods (with listed TCR primers). Using its own MiXCR run on the PCR reads, TCRdb lists one record per CDR3 protein. The table includes 40,000 to 50,000 distinct CDR3 sequences, about 19% detected once. CDR3 length: 13 amino acids. Germline-derived CDR1 and CDR2 are MNHEY and SVGAGI. The sequencing sample was made of naive CD8+ T cells from blood, with Jurkat cell RNA spiked in. Regarding subset: FACS-sorted CD8+CD4-CCR7+CD45RA+ naive T cells. This sequence originates from a human donor in good health. Some libraries in this study had Jurkat cell RNA spiked in. This chain connects TRBV6-5 to TRBJ2-7; 7 bases line up with TRBD2. The CDR3 coding sequence is TGTGCCAGCAGTTACTCCCGGACTAGGGATCCAAACTTC. Amino acid sequence: CASSYSRTRDPNF.